This T cell receptor beta chain appears in the sequencing data of a study of cytomegalovirus exposure and HLA in healthy donors. In the PCR, 60 Vbeta and 13 Jbeta primers were used. TCRdb's copy holds only in-frame clones and misses some; the assay was immunoSEQ multiplex PCR. The profile shows 100,000 to 120,000 clones, around 80% of them singletons. Germline loops: CDR1 SGHRS, CDR2 YFSETQ. Trimming removed 0 bases from V and 0 bases from J; junction bases left unmatched: 2. The CDR3 sequence is 15 residues long. This receptor was taken from a man aged 25-45 years in good health and CMV-seronegative. What was sequenced was PBMCs. The V gene is TRBV5-1, the J gene TRBJ1-1; 7 bases map to TRBD1. The CDR3 is CASSLGQGLNTEAFF. Here the CDR3 DNA reads TGCGCCAGCAGCTTGGGACAGGGATTGAACACTGAAGCTTTCTTT.